This T cell receptor beta chain emerged from a study of OX40 agonist ivuxolimab in advanced cancers. The overall study: Ivuxolimab is a fully human IgG2 antibody that activates OX40 (CD134). Enrollees could have had prior anti-PD-1, anti-PD-L1 or anti-CTLA-4 therapy, which 40% to 45% had received.

On this clone: Germline and junction disagree at one end, which may indicate a read error.

This CDR3 is 14 amino acids long. The germline V gene has CDR1 SGHNT and CDR2 YYREEE (reference sequence). TCRdb's copy holds only in-frame clones and misses some; the assay was immunoSEQ multiplex PCR. The data hold about 41,000 clones, with 65% to 90% observed a single time. The TCR was taken from an adult with an advanced solid tumor such as melanoma, head and neck, liver or kidney cancer. This specimen was CD4+ or CD8+ T cells sorted from blood, taken in a trial of the OX40 agonist ivuxolimab. This sequence joins TRBV5-4 and TRBJ1-2; D may be TRBD1 (5 bases). CDR3 loop: CASSQLQDTNGYTF. CDR3 DNA sequence: TGCGCCAGCAGCCAACTACAGGATACTAATGGCTACACCTTC. Drawing the rest from reference TRBV5-4 and TRBJ1-2, the complete variable domain is ETGVTQSPTHLIKTRGQQVTLRCSSQSGHNTVSWYQQALGQGPQFIFQYYREEENGRGNFPPRFSGLQFPNYSSELNVNALELDDSALYLCASSQLQDTNGYTFGSGTRLTVV.